These T cell receptor beta chains were read from a single sample in a study of blood T cells in healthy people across ages. TCRdb re-derived calls from the 5' RACE reads in MiXCR, one entry per CDR3 protein. The sample yields around 1.7 million distinct CDR3 sequences, 28% seen once. Sequencing was carried out using blood. These receptors came from a woman aged 25 to 39 in good health. The CDR3 runs from the conserved cysteine through the conserved F or W. Fields, in order: J gene, D gene, clone size, V gene, CDR3 protein, CDR3 DNA. A D gene is named only where the DNA matches it firmly. Clone sizes are given selectively: once, few, many, or a class where the clone is expanded.

TRBJ2-5 TRBD2 - TRBV7-9 CASSGLGTSGFQETQYF TGTGCCAGCAGCGGTCTCGGGACTAGCGGGTTTCAAGAGACCCAGTACTTC
TRBJ1-2 TRBD1 - TRBV4-1 CASSQDGGQVSGYTF TGCGCCAGCAGCCAAGATGGGGGACAGGTCTCTGGCTACACCTTC
TRBJ1-2 TRBD1 - TRBV5-6 CASSLAPRQGLGGYTF TGTGCCAGCAGCTTGGCCCCCCGACAGGGACTAGGTGGCTACACCTTC
TRBJ1-1 - - TRBV20-1 CSARDSEFNTEAFF TGCAGTGCTAGAGATTCGGAGTTTAACACTGAAGCTTTCTTT
TRBJ2-1 - few TRBV20-1 CSANEDSYNEQFF TGCAGTGCAAATGAGGACAGTTACAATGAGCAGTTCTTC
TRBJ2-1 TRBD2 many TRBV12-3/TRBV12-4 CASSLPSGGAHEQFF TGTGCCAGCAGTTTACCTAGCGGGGGGGCCCATGAGCAGTTCTTC
TRBJ2-5 - - TRBV7-9 CASSLVVSRETQYF TGTGCCAGCAGCTTAGTGGTGTCCCGAGAGACCCAGTACTTC
TRBJ2-1 - few TRBV16 CASSQLYEQFF TGTGCCAGCAGCCAATTATATGAGCAGTTCTTC
TRBJ2-2 - few TRBV6-1 CASGIGSWPTGELFF TGTGCCAGCGGGATCGGGAGTTGGCCCACCGGGGAGCTGTTTTTT
TRBJ2-1 - - TRBV25-1 CASSDTGTLGEQFF TGTGCCAGCAGTGATACTGGGACGCTCGGAGAGCAGTTCTTC
TRBJ2-5 TRBD2 few TRBV4-1 CASSQFAGEETQYF TGCGCCAGCAGCCAATTCGCGGGGGAGGAGACCCAGTACTTC
TRBJ2-1 - - TRBV4-1 CASSQDHYLGYNEQFF TGCGCCAGCAGCCAAGATCATTATTTGGGTTACAATGAGCAGTTCTTC
TRBJ2-1 - - TRBV29-1 CGVELGDAWGSYNEQFF TGCGGCGTTGAATTGGGGGACGCGTGGGGATCCTACAATGAGCAGTTCTTC
TRBJ2-3 TRBD1 - TRBV5-1 CASSLSRDRGPTDTQYF TGCGCCAGCAGCCTATCTCGGGACAGGGGCCCGACAGATACGCAGTATTTT
TRBJ1-6 TRBD1 - TRBV7-9 CASSLEGGRSSPLHF TGTGCCAGCAGCTTAGAAGGGGGCAGGAGTTCACCCCTCCACTTT
TRBJ1-2 - - TRBV7-2 CASSLGGPAYGYTF TGTGCCAGCAGCTTGGGGGGACCGGCGTATGGCTACACCTTC
TRBJ1-2 - many TRBV12-3/TRBV12-4 CASSPLGGRVINGYTF TGTGCCAGCAGTCCCCTGGGGGGTCGGGTAATAAATGGCTACACCTTC
TRBJ2-7 TRBD2 many TRBV6-5 CASSYSASGLSYEQYF TGTGCCAGCAGTTACTCGGCTAGCGGGCTCTCCTACGAGCAGTACTTC
TRBJ2-3 TRBD2 many TRBV10-2 CASSLLPGLASTDTQYF TGCGCCAGCAGCCTCCTTCCGGGACTAGCTAGCACAGATACGCAGTATTTT
TRBJ1-1 - - TRBV12-3/TRBV12-4 CASHEWGSGAFF TGTGCCAGCCATGAGTGGGGGTCGGGGGCTTTCTTT
TRBJ2-1 - many TRBV3-1 CASSHQGNEQFF TGTGCCAGCAGTCATCAGGGTAATGAGCAGTTCTTC
TRBJ2-7 - - TRBV7-9 CASSFRSNEQYF TGTGCCAGCAGCTTCCGTTCCAATGAGCAGTACTTC
TRBJ2-7 TRBD2 few TRBV5-1 CASSSGLAGGPGEQYF TGCGCCAGCAGCTCGGGACTAGCGGGAGGGCCGGGCGAGCAGTACTTC
TRBJ1-1 - few TRBV10-2 CASNQGLVTEAFF TGCGCCAGCAATCAGGGGTTAGTCACTGAAGCTTTCTTT
TRBJ1-1 - - TRBV5-1 CASSLRPQKDTEAFF TGCGCCAGCAGCTTGAGACCCCAGAAGGACACTGAAGCTTTCTTT
TRBJ2-1 TRBD2 - TRBV7-2 CASNPSSGHHNEQFF TGTGCCAGCAACCCATCTAGCGGGCACCACAATGAGCAGTTCTTC
TRBJ2-3 - - TRBV19 CASSISSLSTDTQYF TGTGCCAGTAGTATTTCCAGTCTTAGCACAGATACGCAGTATTTT
TRBJ1-2 - few TRBV6-5 CASSYGRSHGYTF TGTGCCAGCAGTTACGGGCGGTCCCATGGCTACACCTTC
TRBJ2-7 - few TRBV3-1 CASSLGTQTTYEQYF TGTGCCAGCAGCCTAGGAACACAAACCACCTACGAGCAGTACTTC
TRBJ1-2 - few TRBV24-1 CAPRWGPKIQVLGYTF TGTGCCCCCAGGTGGGGACCCAAGATCCAAGTCCTGGGCTACACCTTC
TRBJ2-1 - many TRBV12-3/TRBV12-4 CASSLAFNEQFF TGTGCCAGCAGTTTAGCTTTCAATGAGCAGTTCTTC
TRBJ2-7 - many TRBV9 CASSARDVSSYEQYF TGTGCCAGCAGCGCCCGGGACGTTTCCTCCTACGAGCAGTACTTC
TRBJ1-5 TRBD1 - TRBV4-1 CASSQDGSRGRWPQHF TGCGCCAGCAGCCAAGACGGAAGCAGGGGGAGGTGGCCCCAGCATTTT
TRBJ1-4 - - TRBV12-3/TRBV12-4 CASSLLGGGIGNEKLFF TGTGCCAGCAGTTTGCTTGGGGGGGGCATAGGTAATGAAAAACTGTTTTTT
TRBJ2-7 - - TRBV12-3/TRBV12-4 CASSPMGLYEQYF TGTGCCAGCAGTCCCATGGGCTTGTACGAGCAGTACTTC
TRBJ1-2 - few TRBV29-1 CSVESLNYGYTF TGCAGCGTTGAGTCTCTTAACTATGGCTACACCTTC
TRBJ2-7 - - TRBV7-2 CASSFLGPTYEQYF TGTGCCAGCAGCTTTCTGGGACCCACCTACGAGCAGTACTTC
TRBJ2-5 - many TRBV9 CASSVGSGYETQYF TGTGCCAGCAGCGTAGGATCGGGGTATGAGACCCAGTACTTC
TRBJ2-7 - - TRBV24-1 CATSDSQRIHEQYF TGTGCCACCAGTGACTCACAGAGGATCCACGAGCAGTACTTC
TRBJ1-2 - - TRBV7-2 CASSLGGQTNGYTF TGTGCCAGCAGCTTAGGAGGGCAGACTAATGGCTACACCTTC
TRBJ2-1 - - TRBV29-1 CSVRGTYLNEQFF TGCAGCGTGAGGGGGACCTATCTTAATGAGCAGTTCTTC
TRBJ2-7 - few TRBV4-1 CASSQDAGRISYEQYF TGCGCCAGCAGCCAAGATGCGGGACGGATCTCCTACGAGCAGTACTTC
TRBJ2-3 TRBD2 - TRBV7-2 CASSLAYLAGGRADTQYF TGTGCCAGCAGCTTAGCGTACCTAGCGGGGGGGCGTGCAGATACGCAGTATTTT
TRBJ2-1 TRBD2 - TRBV18 CASSPLRGGLFF TGTGCCAGCTCACCACTGCGGGGGGGACTGTTCTTC
TRBJ1-2 - - TRBV5-1 CASSFGQGIYGYTF TGCGCCAGCAGCTTCGGGCAGGGAATCTATGGCTACACCTTC
TRBJ2-7 - many TRBV4-1 CASSQAGAPLYEQYF TGCGCCAGCAGCCAAGCCGGGGCTCCTCTTTACGAGCAGTACTTC
TRBJ1-6 - - TRBV20-1 CSARGRDPYSPLHF TGCAGTGCTAGAGGCAGAGACCCATATTCACCCCTCCACTTT
TRBJ2-7 - few TRBV27 CASRGRGDRRGEQYF TGTGCCAGCAGGGGCAGGGGCGATCGTCGGGGCGAGCAGTACTTC
TRBJ2-7 - - TRBV14 CASSQEDLSYEQYF TGTGCCAGCAGCCAAGAAGATTTGTCCTACGAGCAGTACTTC
TRBJ2-4 - many TRBV20-1 CSARLGLAKNIQYF TGCAGTGCTCGCTTGGGTCTAGCCAAAAACATTCAGTACTTC
TRBJ1-5 - - TRBV21-1 CASSKGQLVNQPQHF TGTGCCAGCAGCAAGGGACAGCTCGTCAATCAGCCCCAGCATTTT
TRBJ2-1 - - TRBV7-2 CASSLEGTLGYNEQFF TGTGCCAGCAGCTTAGAGGGAACGTTGGGGTACAATGAGCAGTTCTTC
TRBJ2-1 - - TRBV20-1 CSARVTSLVGEQFF TGCAGTGCTAGAGTTACTAGTTTGGTAGGTGAGCAGTTCTTC
TRBJ2-4 - - TRBV12-3/TRBV12-4 CASSPSQGGLYF TGTGCCAGCAGTCCATCCCAGGGTGGATTGTACTTC
TRBJ2-5 - few TRBV2 CASSEMGALYF TGTGCCAGCAGTGAAATGGGGGCCCTGTACTTC